This T cell receptor beta chain was retrieved from a study of siplizumab effects on memory and regulatory T cells. General observations from the study: Few alloreactive clones mapped to unstimulated subsets.

Notes on this clone: Its antigen is not known.

Clones were read by immunoSEQ multiplex PCR, and TCRdb kept only the in-frame ones, dropping some. The table records about 50,000 clones, about 94% of them present only once. The ends were cut back, 3 bases at V and 6 bases at J, with 8 bases in the middle. Germline CDR1 and CDR2: SGHRS and YFSETQ. This CDR3 contains 12 residues. This TCR was sampled from a human donor in good health. The chain has TRBV5-1 and TRBJ2-3; D is unresolved. Sequencing was done on a sample of CD8+ T cells sorted from blood. The CDR3 DNA reads as TGCGCCAGCAGCTGGCTTCGGGATACGCAGTATTTT. Translation gives CASSWLRDTQYF.